One sample yielded the 10 T cell receptor beta chains listed below, sequenced in a study of T cells after yellow fever vaccination. TCRdb re-called the 5' RACE reads through MiXCR, storing one row per CDR3 protein. The sample includes around 600,000 distinct CDR3 sequences, 12% of them seen just once. The sample consisted of PBMCs, taken on the day of the yellow fever booster vaccination. The receptors here all came from a man aged 25 to 40 who received the YFV17D yellow fever vaccine.

V is TRBV7-2 and J is TRBJ2-7, with TRBD2 matching over 8 bases. The ends lost 5 bases at V and 2 bases at J; junction bases unmatched: 8. CDR3 length: 15 amino acids. Germline-derived CDR1 and CDR2 are SGHTA and FQGNSA. For the CDR3, the DNA is TGTGCCAGCAGCCCACAGGGCGGGAGGACCTACGAGCAGTACTTC. This codes for CASSPQGGRTYEQYF.

The chain is built from TRBV20-1 and TRBJ2-7; 12 bases match TRBD2. With 7 bases clipped from V and 4 bases from J, the junction kept 2 bases outside the gene matches. The CDR3 consists of 12 residues. Germline V lookup: CDR1 DFQATT, CDR2 SNEGSKA (reference sequence). Written as DNA, the CDR3 is TGCAGTGGGACTAGCGGGATTTACGAGCAGTACTTC. Protein product: CSGTSGIYEQYF.

V gene TRBV28 combines with J gene TRBJ1-3; no firm D call. Germline CDR1 and CDR2: MDHEN and SYDVKM. The CDR3 has 13 residues. V was shortened by 8 bases and J by 4 bases, with 12 bases between the two germline ends. CDR3 sequence: CASVPRPGNTIYF. The DNA of the CDR3 is TGTGCCAGCGTCCCCCGGCCCGGAAACACCATATATTTT. Supplemented by reference TRBV28 and TRBJ1-3, the full variable domain reads DVKVTQSSRYLVKRTGEKVFLECVQDMDHENMFWYRQDPGLGLRLIYFSYDVKMKEKGDIPEGYSVSREKKERFSLILESASTNQTSMYLCASVPRPGNTIYFGEGSWLTVV.

This clonotype has more than one count but fewer than ten. V gene TRBV5-4 combines with J gene TRBJ2-5; 11 bases align to TRBD2. V lost 2 bases and J lost 2; bases outside the gene matches: 5. The CDR3 totals 16 residues. Germline-derived CDR1 and CDR2 are SGHNT and YYREEE (reference sequence). CDR3 DNA sequence: TGTGCCAGCAGCTTCAAGGCTAGCGGGAGGCAAGAGACCCAGTACTTC. This sequence encodes CASSFKASGRQETQYF. The full variable domain, its missing parts supplied by reference TRBV5-4 and TRBJ2-5, is ETGVTQSPTHLIKTRGQQVTLRCSSQSGHNTVSWYQQALGQGPQFIFQYYREEENGRGNFPPRFSGLQFPNYSSELNVNALELDDSALYLCASSFKASGRQETQYFGPGTRLLVL.

The V and J genes are TRBV6-2 or TRBV6-3 and TRBJ2-2; 10 bases are shared with TRBD2. V dropped 7 bases and J dropped 5; count of bases not matched to a gene: 4. From germline, CDR1 is MNHEY and CDR2 SVGEGT. The CDR3 totals 14 residues. The chain's CDR3 is CASIHSGRTGELFF. The CDR3 nucleotides read TGTGCCAGCATCCATAGCGGGAGGACCGGGGAGCTGTTTTTT.

The CDR3 nucleotides are TGCAGTGGCGGGGCTGGTGAAAAACTGTTTTTT. This encodes CSGGAGEKLFF. The V and J genes are TRBV20-1 and TRBJ1-4; D is possibly TRBD1 (5 bases). CDR3 length: 11 amino acids. CDR1 is DFQATT, CDR2 SNEGSKA, per germline (reference sequence). V lost 7 bases to trimming and J lost 7 bases, with 10 bases between them.

This clonotype turned up a few times. V usage is TRBV29-1 and J usage is TRBJ2-1, with 8 bases identical to TRBD2. The germline V gene encodes CDR1 SQVTM and CDR2 ANQGSEA. V shed 6 bases and J 8 bases; nucleotides not matched to a gene: 9. CDR3 length: 13 residues. CDR3 bases: TGCAGCGTGCTGCCGGGAGGGGTCGATGAGCAGTTCTTC. Translation: CSVLPGGVDEQFF.

This rearrangement joins TRBV7-2 to TRBJ2-7, with a possible D match to TRBD2 (7 bases). The germline gives CDR1 SGHTA, CDR2 FQGNSA. V shed 5 bases and J shed 3 bases, with 17 bases lying between them. This CDR3 comprises 15 residues. This CDR3 reads CASSPVGGLDYEQYF. CDR3 DNA: TGTGCCAGCAGCCCTGTGGGGGGGCTTGACTACGAGCAGTACTTC.

This clonotype was seen a handful of times. V and J are TRBV5-4 and TRBJ2-2; D is perhaps TRBD2 (5 bases). The CDR3 spans 17 residues. Per the germline V gene, CDR1 is SGHNT and CDR2 is YYREEE (reference sequence). Trimming removed 4 bases at V and 7 bases at J, with 23 bases between. The CDR3 loop is CASSPGGARGLGGELFF. CDR3 coding DNA: TGTGCCAGCAGCCCCGGCGGCGCCCGGGGTCTGGGCGGGGAGCTGTTTTTT.

This clonotype was detected ten times or more. The V gene is TRBV24-1, the J gene TRBJ2-1; 10 nucleotides line up with TRBD1. The V gene's germline CDR1 is KGHDR and CDR2 SFDVKD. This CDR3 has 16 amino acids. J gave up 6 bases and V 6 bases, and 10 bases lay outside the gene matches. CDR3 bases: TGTGCCACCAGTTTCAGTAGACAGGGGGCTAGCAATGAGCAGTTCTTC. Translating it yields CATSFSRQGASNEQFF.